This passage covers 29 T cell receptor beta chains from one sample sequenced in a study of cytomegalovirus exposure and HLA in healthy donors. A multiplex PCR was run with 60 Vbeta primers and 13 Jbeta primers. Some clones are missing from TCRdb's copy, which holds only in-frame ones; the method was immunoSEQ multiplex PCR. The profile shows some 130,000 clones, more than 70% of them singletons. The sequenced sample consisted of PBMCs. The receptors shown here come from a human donor in good health.

The V call is TRBV5-4, the J call TRBJ2-5, with D perhaps TRBD1 (5 bases). CDR3 length: 14 amino acids. V lost 6 bases, J lost 4 bases, and 16 bases lay in between. The germline gives CDR1 SGHNT, CDR2 YYREEE (reference sequence). In DNA, the CDR3 is TGTGCCAGCACCCTTCAGGGTAACGCAGAGACCCAGTACTTC. It specifies CASTLQGNAETQYF.

The chain employs TRBV14 and TRBJ1-2; perhaps TRBD1 as D (5 bases). With 0 bases removed from V and 4 bases from J, the gap between germline ends came to 9 bases. Germline CDR1 is SGHDN and CDR2 is FVKESK. The CDR3 contains 14 residues. The CDR3: CASSQDLQGYGYTF. Written as DNA, the CDR3 is TGTGCCAGCAGCCAAGATTTGCAGGGCTATGGCTACACCTTC.

The chain links TRBV19 to TRBJ1-5, with 10 bases aligning to TRBD1. With V trimmed by 5 bases and J by 5 bases, 6 bases remained unmatched. The CDR3 totals 15 residues. Germline CDR1 LNHDA, CDR2 SQIVND (reference sequence). The CDR3: CASSRTGGWDQPQHF. CDR3 DNA sequence: TGTGCCAGTAGTCGGACAGGGGGTTGGGATCAGCCCCAGCATTTT.

The chain joins TRBV29-1 to TRBJ1-2; 8 bases fit TRBD1. The germline CDR1 and CDR2 sequences are SQVTM and ANQGSEA. The trim removed 0 bases at V and 5 bases at J, leaving 2 bases unmatched. This CDR3 is built from 13 residues. The CDR3 DNA is TGCAGCGTTGAAGATCGGACAGGGTATGGCTACACCTTC. As protein: CSVEDRTGYGYTF.

The chain combines TRBV15 with TRBJ2-2, with a possible D match to TRBD1 (6 bases). The germline V gene has CDR1 LNHNV and CDR2 YYDKDF (reference sequence). Trimming pared 0 bases from V and 1 base from J, leaving 6 bases between. The CDR3 covers 15 residues. The CDR3, as DNA: TGTGCCACCAGCAGAGAGACAGGGAACACCGGGGAGCTGTTTTTT. Translating gives CATSRETGNTGELFF.

This rearrangement joins TRBV4-1 to TRBJ2-1; D might be TRBD2 (6 bases). This CDR3 is built from 14 residues. Germline assignment: CDR1 MGHRA and CDR2 YSYEKL. The V end was cut by 2 bases, the J end by 6 bases, with 11 bases between. The DNA for the CDR3 is TGCGCCAGCAGCCAACCCGGGAGACGCAATGAGCAGTTCTTC. Translation gives CASSQPGRRNEQFF.

This clone was detected once. The chain couples TRBV2 to TRBJ2-7; D not resolved. V was cut by 6 bases and J by 2 bases, with 8 bases left in between. The CDR3 has 12 residues. In germline, CDR1 is SNHLY, CDR2 FYNNEI. The chain's CDR3 is CASSPNTYEQYF. In nucleotides, the CDR3 is TGTGCCAGCAGCCCAAACACCTACGAGCAGTACTTC.

The V and J genes are TRBV27 and TRBJ1-5, with TRBD1 identical over 7 bases. V shed 3 bases and J 2 bases; nucleotides not matched to a gene: 4. The CDR3 contains 15 residues. Germline V gene data show CDR1 as MNHEY and CDR2 as SMNVEV (reference sequence). This CDR3 is CASSFNRGGNQPQHF. The DNA of the CDR3 is TGTGCCAGCAGTTTTAACAGGGGTGGCAATCAGCCCCAGCATTTT.

The rearrangement joins TRBV7-8 to TRBJ1-6, with TRBD1 matching 7 bases. The trim removed 5 bases at V and 8 bases at J, leaving 3 bases unmatched. The CDR3 covers 13 residues. Germline V lookup: CDR1 SGHVS, CDR2 FQNEAQ. DNA for the CDR3: TGTGCCAGCAGCGTCGACAGGGATTCACCCCTCCACTTT. This encodes CASSVDRDSPLHF. Together with reference TRBV7-8 and TRBJ1-6, the CDR3 gives the full variable domain: GAGVSQSPRYKVAKRGQDVALRCDPISGHVSLFWYQQALGQGPEFLTYFQNEAQLDKSGLPSDRFFAERPEGSVSTLKIQRTQQEDSAVYLCASSVDRDSPLHFGNGTRLTVT.

This clone appeared once. CDR3 coding DNA: TGCGCCAGCAGACAGGGGGATAACTATGGCTACACCTTC. This translates into CASRQGDNYGYTF. The chain uses TRBV5-1 and TRBJ1-2, with 8 positions matching TRBD1. After removal of 5 bases from V and 1 base from J, the junction contained 1 base not matched to a gene. The CDR3 runs to 13 residues. CDR1 is SGHRS, CDR2 YFSETQ, per germline.

This chain links TRBV6-5 with TRBJ2-2; D ambiguous. The germline gives CDR1 MNHEY, CDR2 SVGAGI. V gave up 0 bases and J gave up 0 bases, with 5 bases separating them. This CDR3 region has 15 residues. As DNA, the CDR3 is TGTGCCAGCAGTTACTCGACAACGAACACCGGGGAGCTGTTTTTT. Translated, it gives CASSYSTTNTGELFF.

This clone occurred once. V is TRBV7-9 and J is TRBJ2-5, with TRBD1 matching 8 bases. Germline CDR1 SEHNR, CDR2 FQNEAQ (reference sequence). The trim removed 5 bases at V and 1 base at J, leaving 6 bases unmatched. The CDR3 sequence is 15 residues long. The CDR3 is CASSPLGQGQETQYF. CDR3 sequence (DNA): TGTGCCAGCAGCCCCCTAGGACAGGGCCAAGAGACCCAGTACTTC.

This sequence joins TRBV5-4 and TRBJ2-7, with a possible D match to TRBD1 (6 bases). Germline V CDR1 and CDR2: SGHNT, YYREEE (reference sequence). V was shortened by 0 bases and J by 7 bases, with 11 bases between the two germline ends. This CDR3 is built from 13 residues. The CDR3 DNA reads as TGTGCCAGCAGCTTGGTGGCAGGGGTTGAGCAGTACTTC. Amino acid sequence: CASSLVAGVEQYF.

The chain recombines TRBV2 with TRBJ1-5; a weak D match, TRBD1 (6 bases). This CDR3 has 15 amino acids. Germline lookup yields CDR1 SNHLY and CDR2 FYNNEI. V dropped 4 bases and J dropped 4 bases, with 14 bases sitting between them. CDR3 DNA sequence: TGTGCCAGCAGTGGATTACAGGGTCCGAATCAGCCCCAGCATTTT. The encoded protein is CASSGLQGPNQPQHF.

This clone was observed once. The chain joins TRBV7-9 to TRBJ2-7; 7 bases line up with TRBD1. The CDR3 is 15 amino acids. Germline assignment: CDR1 SEHNR and CDR2 FQNEAQ (reference sequence). Trimming took 5 bases from V and 2 from J; bases not matched to a gene: 9. The CDR3 loop reads CASSPRTGQAYEQYF. CDR3 sequence (DNA): TGTGCCAGCAGCCCTCGAACCGGACAGGCCTACGAGCAGTACTTC.

This rearrangement joins TRBV29-1 to TRBJ2-1, with D unresolved. The CDR3 is made up of 12 amino acids. V was pared by 1 base and J by 9 bases, with 10 bases between. Germline V gene data show CDR1 as SQVTM and CDR2 as ANQGSEA. The chain's CDR3 is CSVEVGGPEQFF. The CDR3 DNA reads TGCAGCGTTGAAGTGGGTGGGCCTGAGCAGTTCTTC.

The chain has TRBV5-1 and TRBJ2-5; D unclear. Germline V gene lookup returns CDR1 SGHRS and CDR2 YFSETQ. The germline V and J ends were trimmed by 4 bases and 4 bases, with 11 bases remaining between them. This CDR3 has 13 residues. CDR3 amino acids: CASSAGDSETQYF. The CDR3 DNA reads as TGCGCCAGCAGCGCCGGAGACTCAGAGACCCAGTACTTC.

The genes are TRBV7-9 and TRBJ1-1; D is undetermined. With 2 bases removed from V and 3 bases from J, the gap between germline ends came to 7 bases. The V gene's germline CDR1 is SEHNR and CDR2 FQNEAQ (reference sequence). The CDR3 sequence is 13 residues long. The CDR3 DNA sequence: TGTGCCAGCAGCTTATTCCAGGACACTGAAGCTTTCTTT. This translates into CASSLFQDTEAFF.

For the CDR3, the DNA is TGTGCCAGCAGCCCCGACAGGGGTTCGGGAGCTTTCTTT. It encodes CASSPDRGSGAFF. The rearrangement links TRBV14 to TRBJ1-1; 8 bases map to TRBD1. CDR3 length: 13 residues. Trimming removed 4 bases from V and 10 bases from J; junction bases left unmatched: 8. CDR1 and CDR2 (germline): SGHDN, FVKESK.

The chain is built from TRBV7-8 and TRBJ2-5; D possibly corresponds to TRBD2 (6 bases). The CDR3 has 16 amino acids. Deletions cut 5 bases from V and 5 bases from J, with 21 bases between. Per the germline V gene, CDR1 is SGHVS and CDR2 is FQNEAQ. CDR3 nucleotides: TGTGCCAGCAGCCCCTTCGGTTGGAGGGCGCAGGAGACCCAGTACTTC. Translation: CASSPFGWRAQETQYF.

The V and J genes are TRBV10-3 and TRBJ2-2, with TRBD1 matching 10 bases. The germline gives CDR1 ENHRY, CDR2 SYGVKD. CDR3 size: 18 residues. Losses at the gene ends were 3 bases for V and 8 bases for J; bases not matched to a gene: 15. CDR3 bases: TGTGCCATCAGTGACACCGACGACAGGACAGGGGGTTTTGGGGAGCTGTTTTTT. Its translation is CAISDTDDRTGGFGELFF.

The chain's CDR3 is CASSLELYNEQFF. In DNA, the CDR3 is TGCGCCAGCAGCTTGGAACTTTACAATGAGCAGTTCTTC. V gene TRBV5-1 combines with J gene TRBJ2-1; D is ambiguous. This CDR3 is 13 amino acids long. The ends were cut back, 0 bases at V and 4 bases at J, with 5 bases in the middle. Per germline, CDR1 SGHRS and CDR2 YFSETQ.

The rearrangement links TRBV12-5 to TRBJ2-2; 11 nucleotides align to TRBD1. V dropped 4 bases and J dropped 3; count of bases not matched to a gene: 7. The CDR3 runs 17 residues. Germline V gene sequence: CDR1 LGHNT, CDR2 FRNRAP. CDR3: CASGWVGQGAHTGELFF. The CDR3 DNA is TGTGCTAGTGGTTGGGTCGGACAGGGGGCCCACACCGGGGAGCTGTTTTTT.

This clone has only one observation. This chain connects TRBV5-1 to TRBJ2-5, with a weak D call TRBD2 (5 bases). CDR1 is SGHRS and CDR2 is YFSETQ in the germline V gene. This CDR3 spans 13 amino acids. The CDR3 nucleotides are TGCGTTTCCCCCGGGGATCCCCAAGAGACCCAGTACTTC. Its protein product is CVSPGDPQETQYF.

This clone was detected only a few times. The chain recombines TRBV5-6 with TRBJ2-5; D remains unclear. The V gene's germline CDR1 is SGHDT and CDR2 YYEEEE. The CDR3 is 11 amino acids. V was pared by 2 bases and J by 4 bases, with 3 bases between. The CDR3: CASSFGETQYF. The CDR3 region has the DNA TGTGCCAGCAGCTTCGGAGAGACCCAGTACTTC.

The chain joins TRBV7-8 to TRBJ2-7, with 10 bases aligning to TRBD1. Germline values: CDR1 SGHVS, CDR2 FQNEAQ. V dropped 3 bases and J dropped 3; count of bases not matched to a gene: 2. The CDR3 contains 14 residues. The CDR3, as DNA: TGTGCCAGCAGCTTCGACAGGGGGCTCTACGAGCAGTACTTC. Its protein product is CASSFDRGLYEQYF. Variable domain in full (rest from reference TRBV7-8 and TRBJ2-7): GAGVSQSPRYKVAKRGQDVALRCDPISGHVSLFWYQQALGQGPEFLTYFQNEAQLDKSGLPSDRFFAERPEGSVSTLKIQRTQQEDSAVYLCASSFDRGLYEQYFGPGTRLTVT.

This chain uses TRBV19 with TRBJ2-6; 9 bases align to TRBD1. In germline, CDR1 is LNHDA, CDR2 SQIVND (reference sequence). The junction had 2 bases not matched to a gene; V was cut back by 8 bases and J by 3 bases. The CDR3 runs 14 residues. CDR3 DNA: TGTGCCAGTCACAGGGGGCTTGGGGCCAACGTCCTGACTTTC. This sequence encodes CASHRGLGANVLTF.

The genes are TRBV7-8 and TRBJ2-5, with 8 bases aligning to TRBD2. The CDR3 runs 17 residues. The J segment lost 5 bases and the V segment lost 5 bases, leaving 16 bases of the junction unmatched. Germline-derived CDR1 and CDR2 are SGHVS and FQNEAQ. The CDR3 nucleotides read TGTGCCAGCAGCCCTTTCCCGGCGGGGGGACTTCGGGAGACCCAGTACTTC. It encodes CASSPFPAGGLRETQYF.

As for this clone: An end of the junction differs from the germline gene, which may be a read error. The gene calls are TRBV7-9 and TRBJ2-7; D is unresolved. Per germline, CDR1 SEHNR and CDR2 FQNEAQ (reference sequence). The length of the CDR3 is 12 residues. The CDR3 sequence: CSSSSLPYEQYF. CDR3 coding DNA: TGTTCCAGCAGCTCCCTCCCCTACGAGCAGTACTTC.